The entry that follows covers one TCR beta chain sequence. No cognate antigen has been identified for it. Base qualities are not at hand, and no much larger clone is one base apart. V is cut by 4 bases and J by 0 bases, and the space between the germline ends is 15 bases. Its CDR3 holds 15 amino acids, cysteine through phenylalanine. Only the CDR3 DNA is retained, 45 bases long and in frame from the first base. CDR1 and CDR2, looked up from the germline V gene, are SQVTM and ANQGSEA. The sample comes from a study of cytomegalovirus exposure and HLA in healthy donors (dated by TCRdb to 2017 to 2019). Notes on the research overall: A later analysis indicated that the roughly 130 validation repertoires were generated on the platform also employed for the 720 or so repertoires of the first cohort. The study was designed to test whether signatures of past pathogen exposure could be identified by cataloging public T cell receptors. Along with the roughly 670-subject first cohort, a separate validation cohort of about 110 different subjects was used. High-throughput TCR immunosequencing, statistical association of individual TCRs with disease status, and machine learning were combined to predict cytomegalovirus infection status. General conclusions and limits of the study: A few of the identified cytomegalovirus-associated TCR beta chains were confirmed in vitro to be specific for cytomegalovirus antigens. Most TCR sequences were observed very rarely across donors, whereas some public TCRs were present in many individuals. According to the authors, the approach could potentially be generalized to other disease states and immunological phenotypes. A later analysis lacked HLA typing for the validation cohort, so it scored co-occurrence in that cohort across all 110 or so repertoires. The study listed over 150 TCR beta chains as associated with cytomegalovirus. A later analysis found that TCRs clustered in the first cohort also tended to co-occur in the approximately 120 validation repertoires, with more than 90% of cluster scores above 0. The classifier was reported to diagnose cytomegalovirus status with high specificity and sensitivity in both the original cohort and the validation cohort.

The method behind the library was the immunoSEQ multiplex PCR assay. Per the original workflow: A statistical classification framework was built for diagnosing cytomegalovirus status from the catalog of TCR beta chain sequences. TCRdb stores this immuneACCESS table with in-frame sequences only. Part of the clones is absent; in the studies checked, under half of the shortfall reflects unresolved V genes, and no reason is known for the rest. That table is the source of V, J and clone size, and D and trimming were worked out from the DNA. The table for this sample lists some 170,000 clones; around nine tenths of them were counted only once. Jointly, the top ten make up 2% to 3% of the sample. Donors formed part of the validation cohort, which comprised about 120 subjects and was distinct from the first cohort of 550 to 850 subjects.

The chain is assembled from TRBV29-1 and TRBJ1-1; no D gene call is confident. The TCR was taken from a man aged 18 to 30 in good health and CMV-seropositive. The sequencing sample was made of PBMCs. The bases are TGCAGCGTTGCCCACAGACTAAACATGAACACTGAAGCTTTCTTT. This yields the protein CSVAHRLNMNTEAFF.